This is a list of T cell receptor beta chains from one sample in a study of T cells in Graves' hyperthyroidism and ophthalmopathy. One entry per CDR3 protein, called by TCRdb with MiXCR from the multiplex PCR reads. The table has hundreds of thousands of distinct CDR3 sequences, under 25% seen once. The sequenced material came from blood. Every receptor here comes from a woman aged 70-85 years with Graves' ophthalmopathy. Both conserved end residues are part of each CDR3. D genes are given only for firm matches. Clone size is not always given. Where it is, it says once, few, many or a class for expanded clones.

D: NA
J: TRBJ2-3
size: few
V: TRBV6-5
CDR3: CASSYSIPAGRVWTDTQYF
DNA: TGTGCCAGCAGTTACTCGATTCCAGCGGGTAGAGTGTGGACAGATACGCAGTATTTT

D: TRBD2
J: TRBJ2-1
size: few
V: TRBV12-3/TRBV12-4
CDR3: CASSLMLAGDNEQFF
DNA: TGTGCCAGCAGTTTAATGCTAGCGGGAGATAATGAGCAGTTCTTC

D: NA
J: TRBJ1-2
size: NA
V: TRBV5-1
CDR3: CASSRAGENGYGYTF
DNA: TGCGCCAGCAGCCGTGCAGGGGAAAATGGCTATGGCTACACCTTC

D: NA
J: TRBJ1-3
size: few
V: TRBV28
CDR3: CASRWGDSGNTIYF
DNA: TGTGCCAGCAGGTGGGGCGACTCTGGAAACACCATATATTTT

D: NA
J: TRBJ1-1
size: many
V: TRBV7-2
CDR3: CASTPSAVNTEAFF
DNA: TGTGCCAGCACCCCTTCAGCAGTGAACACTGAAGCTTTCTTT

D: TRBD2
J: TRBJ2-5
size: NA
V: TRBV20-1
CDR3: CSALGLAGDLETQYF
DNA: TGCAGTGCTCTTGGACTAGCGGGAGATCTGGAGACCCAGTACTTC

D: NA
J: TRBJ2-7
size: few
V: TRBV7-9
CDR3: CASSLRLEGPYEQYF
DNA: TGTGCCAGCAGCCTCCGGTTGGAGGGGCCCTACGAGCAGTACTTC

D: NA
J: TRBJ2-1
size: few
V: TRBV19
CDR3: CASSIGKGSYNEQFF
DNA: TGTGCCAGTAGTATCGGGAAGGGCTCCTACAATGAGCAGTTCTTC

D: TRBD1
J: TRBJ2-7
size: NA
V: TRBV27
CDR3: CASSRYGQGSSYEQYF
DNA: TGTGCCAGCAGCCGCTATGGACAGGGAAGCTCCTACGAGCAGTACTTC

D: NA
J: TRBJ1-1
size: NA
V: TRBV3-1
CDR3: CASSQGITNTEAFF
DNA: TGTGCCAGCAGCCAAGGAATCACGAACACTGAAGCTTTCTTT

D: NA
J: TRBJ1-1
size: many
V: TRBV2
CDR3: CASREWGVTEAFF
DNA: TGTGCCAGCAGGGAGTGGGGGGTGACTGAAGCTTTCTTT

D: TRBD1
J: TRBJ2-7
size: many
V: TRBV6-1
CDR3: CASSKTWGTGSYEQYF
DNA: TGTGCCAGCAGTAAAACCTGGGGGACAGGGTCCTACGAGCAGTACTTC

D: TRBD2
J: TRBJ2-1
size: NA
V: TRBV25-1
CDR3: CASSERLAGGYNEQFF
DNA: TGTGCCAGCAGTGAGAGATTAGCGGGAGGGTACAATGAGCAGTTCTTC

D: NA
J: TRBJ1-4
size: NA
V: TRBV20-1
CDR3: CSALRHPTNEKLFF
DNA: TGCAGTGCTCTTAGACACCCAACTAATGAAAAACTGTTTTTT

D: NA
J: TRBJ2-7
size: NA
V: TRBV12-3/TRBV12-4
CDR3: CASSLYGGSYEQYF
DNA: TGTGCCAGCAGTTTGTATGGGGGTTCCTACGAGCAGTACTTC

D: NA
J: TRBJ2-7
size: NA
V: TRBV5-1
CDR3: CASSLVRSLTTPYEQYF
DNA: TGCGCCAGCAGCTTGGTGCGGAGCTTGACAACCCCCTACGAGCAGTACTTC

D: TRBD1
J: TRBJ1-1
size: NA
V: TRBV10-1
CDR3: CASSPRQGLSEAFF
DNA: TGCGCCAGCAGCCCGAGACAGGGCCTATCTGAAGCTTTCTTT

D: NA
J: TRBJ2-3
size: many
V: TRBV7-8
CDR3: CASSSRRTTDTQYF
DNA: TGTGCCAGCAGCTCGAGACGGACCACAGATACGCAGTATTTT

D: TRBD1
J: TRBJ1-2
size: NA
V: TRBV10-3
CDR3: CAISEGAGGYGYTF
DNA: TGTGCCATCAGTGAAGGTGCAGGGGGGTATGGCTACACCTTC

D: TRBD1
J: TRBJ2-6
size: NA
V: TRBV18
CDR3: CASSPNPPGTGSGANVLTF
DNA: TGTGCCAGCTCACCTAACCCTCCCGGGACAGGGTCTGGGGCCAACGTCCTGACTTTC

D: TRBD1
J: TRBJ1-4
size: few
V: TRBV11-2
CDR3: CASSLVGQGAGKLFF
DNA: TGTGCCAGCAGCTTAGTGGGACAGGGGGCGGGAAAACTGTTTTTT

D: TRBD1
J: TRBJ2-3
size: many
V: TRBV6-5
CDR3: CASSYGQGLKDTQYF
DNA: TGTGCCAGCAGTTACGGACAGGGCCTGAAAGATACGCAGTATTTT

D: TRBD1
J: TRBJ1-1
size: NA
V: TRBV20-1
CDR3: CSAPMPDRVSEAFF
DNA: TGCAGTGCCCCGATGCCGGACAGGGTGTCTGAAGCTTTCTTT

D: NA
J: TRBJ2-1
size: few
V: TRBV9
CDR3: CASSYSGEGEQFF
DNA: TGTGCCAGCAGCTATAGCGGAGAGGGTGAGCAGTTCTTC

D: TRBD2
J: TRBJ2-2
size: few
V: TRBV9
CDR3: CASSVGGGTGELFF
DNA: TGTGCCAGCAGCGTCGGGGGGGGAACCGGGGAGCTGTTTTTT

D: NA
J: TRBJ2-3
size: few
V: TRBV6-1
CDR3: CASSERAAPDTQYF
DNA: TGTGCCAGCAGTGAAAGGGCCGCGCCAGATACGCAGTATTTT

D: NA
J: TRBJ2-7
size: few
V: TRBV7-9
CDR3: CASSFGDSSYEQYF
DNA: TGTGCCAGCAGCTTCGGGGACTCTTCCTACGAGCAGTACTTC

D: TRBD1
J: TRBJ2-2
size: NA
V: TRBV20-1
CDR3: CSARSSTGGRAGELFF
DNA: TGCAGTGCTAGATCCTCGACAGGGGGGAGGGCCGGGGAGCTGTTTTTT

D: TRBD1
J: TRBJ2-2
size: NA
V: TRBV5-1
CDR3: CASSHDRDTGELFF
DNA: TGCGCCAGCAGCCACGACAGGGACACCGGGGAGCTGTTTTTT